This record covers a single T cell receptor (beta chain). Its antigen remains unidentified. This specimen belongs to a study of T cell therapy after organ transplantation. Per the germline V gene, CDR1 is MNHNS and CDR2 is SASEGT. There are 15 residues in the CDR3. V was trimmed by 0 bases and J by 6 bases, leaving 11 bases between them. The time point is: 20-29 weeks after completion of therapy. Here immunoSEQ multiplex PCR was the method, and the copy in TCRdb shows in-frame clones only, minus some. The table records approximately 3,500 clones, under 75% of them present only once. The gene calls are TRBV6-1 and TRBJ2-2; D is uncertain. The TCR originated in a human patient who had received a solid organ transplant and had CMV disease. Some T cells may have originated in the graft donor. The sample in question was CD8+ T cells from blood, obtained after autologous CMV-specific T cell therapy. The CDR3: CASSEAWKDAGELFF. The CDR3 nucleotides are TGTGCCAGCAGTGAAGCGTGGAAGGACGCCGGGGAGCTGTTTTTT.